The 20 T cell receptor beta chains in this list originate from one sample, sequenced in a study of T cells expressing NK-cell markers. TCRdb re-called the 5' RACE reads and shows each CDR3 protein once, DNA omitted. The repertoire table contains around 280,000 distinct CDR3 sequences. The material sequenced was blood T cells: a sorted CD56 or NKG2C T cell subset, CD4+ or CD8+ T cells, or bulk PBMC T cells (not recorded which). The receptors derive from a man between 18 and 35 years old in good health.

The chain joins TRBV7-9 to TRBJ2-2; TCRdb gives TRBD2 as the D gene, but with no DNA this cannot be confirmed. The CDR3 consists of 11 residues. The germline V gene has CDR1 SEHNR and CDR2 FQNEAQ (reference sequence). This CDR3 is CDPREPGELFF.

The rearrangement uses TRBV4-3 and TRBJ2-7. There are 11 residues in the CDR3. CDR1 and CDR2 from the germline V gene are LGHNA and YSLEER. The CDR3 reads CASSHLGEQYF.

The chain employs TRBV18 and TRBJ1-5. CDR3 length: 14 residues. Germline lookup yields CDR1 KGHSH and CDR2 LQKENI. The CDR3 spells CASSPYSGNQPQHF.

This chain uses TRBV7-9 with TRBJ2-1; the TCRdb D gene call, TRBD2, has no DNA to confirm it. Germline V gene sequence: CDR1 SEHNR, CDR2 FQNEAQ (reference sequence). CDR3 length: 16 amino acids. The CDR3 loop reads CASSALAGGSADEQFF. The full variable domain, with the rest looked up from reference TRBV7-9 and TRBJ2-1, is DTGVSQNPRHKITKRGQNVTFRCDPISEHNRLYWYRQTLGQGPEFLTYFQNEAQLEKSRLLSDRFSAERPKGSFSTLEIQRTEQGDSAMYLCASSALAGGSADEQFFGPGTRLTVL.

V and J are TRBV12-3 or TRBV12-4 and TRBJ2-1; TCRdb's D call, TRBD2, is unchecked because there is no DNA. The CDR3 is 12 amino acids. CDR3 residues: CASRQEGDEQFF.

The CDR3 loop is CASSYPKVGVGSNQPQHF. V usage is TRBV6-5 and J usage is TRBJ1-5; absent DNA, TCRdb's TRBD1 call cannot be checked. The CDR3 length is 18 residues. CDR1 and CDR2 from the germline V gene are MNHEY and SVGAGI.

This CDR3 is CASRKRWGYGYTF. The chain employs TRBV19 and TRBJ1-2. The CDR3 length is 13 residues. Germline V lookup: CDR1 LNHDA, CDR2 SQIVND (reference sequence). The full variable domain, rest sourced from reference TRBV19 and TRBJ1-2, is DGGITQSPKYLFRKEGQNVTLSCEQNLNHDAMYWYRQDPGQGLRLIYYSQIVNDFQKGDIAEGYSVSREKKESFPLTVTSAQKNPTAFYLCASRKRWGYGYTFGSGTRLTVV.

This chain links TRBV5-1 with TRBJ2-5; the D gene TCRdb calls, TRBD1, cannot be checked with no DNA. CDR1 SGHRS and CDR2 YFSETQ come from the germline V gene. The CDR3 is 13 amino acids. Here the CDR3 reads CASSRRTGQTQYF.

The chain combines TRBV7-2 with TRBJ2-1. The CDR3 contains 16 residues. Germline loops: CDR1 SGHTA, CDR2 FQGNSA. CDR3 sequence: CASSLATSGSYNEQFF.

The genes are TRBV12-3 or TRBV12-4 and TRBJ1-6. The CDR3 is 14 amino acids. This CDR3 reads CASLGSSYNSPLHF.

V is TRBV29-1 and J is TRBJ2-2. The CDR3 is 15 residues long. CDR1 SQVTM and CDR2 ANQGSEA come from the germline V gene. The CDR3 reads CSVGGLAGTTGELFF.

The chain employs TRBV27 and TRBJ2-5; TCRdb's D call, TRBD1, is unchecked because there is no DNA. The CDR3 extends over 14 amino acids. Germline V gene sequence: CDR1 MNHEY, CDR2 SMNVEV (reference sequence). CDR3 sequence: CASKRTGGGETQYF.

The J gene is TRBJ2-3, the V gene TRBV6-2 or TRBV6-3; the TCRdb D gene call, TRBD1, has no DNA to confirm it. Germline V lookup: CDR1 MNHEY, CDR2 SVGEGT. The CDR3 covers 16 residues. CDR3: CASRLRTGPSLNTQYF.

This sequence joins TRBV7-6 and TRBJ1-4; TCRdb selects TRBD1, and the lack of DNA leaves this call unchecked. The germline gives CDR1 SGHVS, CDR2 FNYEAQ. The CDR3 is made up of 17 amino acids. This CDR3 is CASSQTRRTGVNEKLFF.

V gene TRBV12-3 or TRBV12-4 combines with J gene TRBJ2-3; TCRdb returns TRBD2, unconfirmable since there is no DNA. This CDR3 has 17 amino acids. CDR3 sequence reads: CASSLEGLATFADTQYF.

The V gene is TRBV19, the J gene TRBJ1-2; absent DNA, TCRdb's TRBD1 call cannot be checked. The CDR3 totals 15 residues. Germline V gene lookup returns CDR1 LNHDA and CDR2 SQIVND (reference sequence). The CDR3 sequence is CATSWAGAIYYGYTF.

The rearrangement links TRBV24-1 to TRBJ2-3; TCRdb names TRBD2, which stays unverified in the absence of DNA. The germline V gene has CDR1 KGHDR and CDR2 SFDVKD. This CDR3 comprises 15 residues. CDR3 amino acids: CATSDYRAGLATQYF.

The CDR3 sequence: CSARGSLDEKLFF. The chain has TRBV20-1 and TRBJ1-4. The CDR3 totals 13 residues. Germline assignment: CDR1 DFQATT and CDR2 SNEGSKA (reference sequence).

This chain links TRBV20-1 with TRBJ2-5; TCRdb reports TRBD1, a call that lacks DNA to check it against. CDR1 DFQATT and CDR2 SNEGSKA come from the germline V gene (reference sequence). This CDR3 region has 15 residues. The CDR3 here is CSAREARDRRETQYF.

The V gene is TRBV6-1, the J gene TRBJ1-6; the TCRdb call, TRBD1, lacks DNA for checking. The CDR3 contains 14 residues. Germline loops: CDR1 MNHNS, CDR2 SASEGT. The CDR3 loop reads CASSFGRGNSPLHF.